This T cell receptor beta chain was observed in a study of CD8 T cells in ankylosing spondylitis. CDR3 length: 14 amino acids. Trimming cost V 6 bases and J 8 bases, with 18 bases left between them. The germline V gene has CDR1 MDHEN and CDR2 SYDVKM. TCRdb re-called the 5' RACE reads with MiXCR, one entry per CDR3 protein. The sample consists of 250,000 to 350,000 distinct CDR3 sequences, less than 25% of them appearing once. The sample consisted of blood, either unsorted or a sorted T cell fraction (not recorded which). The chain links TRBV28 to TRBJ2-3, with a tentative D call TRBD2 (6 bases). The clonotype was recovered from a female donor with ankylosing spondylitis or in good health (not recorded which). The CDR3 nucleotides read TGTGCCAGCAGCCAGGACGGGACTCTGGGTACGCAGTATTTT. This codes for CASSQDGTLGTQYF.